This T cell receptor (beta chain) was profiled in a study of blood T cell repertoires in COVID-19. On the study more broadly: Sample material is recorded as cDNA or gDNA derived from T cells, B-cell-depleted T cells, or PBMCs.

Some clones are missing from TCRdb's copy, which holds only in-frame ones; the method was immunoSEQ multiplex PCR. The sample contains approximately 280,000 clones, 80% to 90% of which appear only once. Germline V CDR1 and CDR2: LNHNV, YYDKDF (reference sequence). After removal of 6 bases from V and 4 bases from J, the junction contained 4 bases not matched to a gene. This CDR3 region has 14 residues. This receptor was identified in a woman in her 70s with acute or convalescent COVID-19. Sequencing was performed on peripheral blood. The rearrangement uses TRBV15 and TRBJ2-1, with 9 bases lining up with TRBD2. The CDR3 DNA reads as TGTGCCACCAGGCCTAGCGGGGTTTACAATGAGCAGTTCTTC. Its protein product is CATRPSGVYNEQFF.